This T cell receptor (beta chain) was found in a study of OX40 agonist ivuxolimab in advanced cancers. Study as a whole: An anti-OX40 (CD134) antibody with agonistic activity, ivuxolimab, was administered to patients. Among those treated, three patients had partial responses, one with hepatocellular carcinoma and two with cutaneous melanoma. Points from the study as a whole: CD4+ and CD8+ T cells in blood underwent clonal expansion by week 6 at 0.1 to 3.0 mg/kg. Relative to CD4+ cells, CD8+ T cells on average had more expanded clones.

The V segment lost 7 bases and the J segment 0 bases; nucleotides outside the gene matches: 4. This CDR3 has 14 amino acids. The germline V gene has CDR1 SNHLY and CDR2 FYNNEI. Note on this clone: The antigen is unknown.

Sequencing was performed with immunoSEQ multiplex PCR; in TCRdb, only in-frame clones are kept and a portion is missing. The table has about 60,000 clones, roughly nine tenths seen once; the top ten hold 16%. The V and J genes are TRBV2 and TRBJ2-7; 9 positions match TRBD1. The sequence came from an adult with an advanced solid tumor such as melanoma, head and neck, liver or kidney cancer. The specimen comprised CD4+ or CD8+ T cells sorted from blood, sampled in a trial of the OX40 agonist ivuxolimab. In DNA, the CDR3 is TGTGCCAGCAAAGGGACAGGGAGCTCCTACGAGCAGTACTTC. This codes for CASKGTGSSYEQYF. The complete variable domain, with remaining parts taken from reference TRBV2 and TRBJ2-7, reads EPEVTQTPSHQVTQMGQEVILRCVPISNHLYFYWYRQILGQKVEFLVSFYNNEISEKSEIFDDQFSVERPDGSNFTLKIRSTKLEDSAMYFCASKGTGSSYEQYFGPGTRLTVT.